This record concerns one T cell receptor beta chain sequence. The data stem from a study of blood T cell repertoires in COVID-19. Study at large: PBMCs, B-cell-depleted T cells, or T cells were the source of the cDNA or gDNA that made up the material.

This table comes from immunoSEQ multiplex PCR, and its TCRdb copy is limited to in-frame clones, with some not included. The sample holds roughly 190,000 clones, around 90% seen once. V was clipped by 2 bases and J by 1 base, with 14 bases between them. This CDR3 has 17 residues. CDR1 is MDHEN, CDR2 SYDVKM, per germline. This chain links TRBV28 with TRBJ2-2; no clear D gene. Sequencing was carried out using peripheral blood. The clonotype comes from a middle-aged man with active or convalescent COVID-19. CDR3 in DNA: TGTGCCAGCAGTTTAGTTACAATGGCAGTGAACACCGGGGAGCTGTTTTTT. Translating it yields CASSLVTMAVNTGELFF.